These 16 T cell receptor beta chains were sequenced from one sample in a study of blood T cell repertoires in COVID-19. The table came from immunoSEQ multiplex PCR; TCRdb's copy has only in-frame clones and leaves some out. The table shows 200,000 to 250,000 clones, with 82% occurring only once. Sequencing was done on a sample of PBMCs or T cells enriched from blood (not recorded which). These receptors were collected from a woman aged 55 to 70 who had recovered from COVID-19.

As DNA, the CDR3 is TGTGCCAGCAGCTTGGGGACAGGGGAGACCCAGTACTTC. Translation: CASSLGTGETQYF. V is TRBV7-2 and J is TRBJ2-5; the match to TRBD1 covers 9 bases. Germline assignment: CDR1 SGHTA and CDR2 FQGNSA. This CDR3 comprises 13 residues. After removal of 3 bases from V and 5 bases from J, the junction contained 1 base not matched to a gene. The full variable domain, with the rest looked up from reference TRBV7-2 and TRBJ2-5, is GAGVSQSPSNKVTEKGKDVELRCDPISGHTALYWYRQSLGQGLEFLIYFQGNSAPDKSGLPSDRFSAERTGGSVSTLTIQRTQQEDSAVYLCASSLGTGETQYFGPGTRLLVL.

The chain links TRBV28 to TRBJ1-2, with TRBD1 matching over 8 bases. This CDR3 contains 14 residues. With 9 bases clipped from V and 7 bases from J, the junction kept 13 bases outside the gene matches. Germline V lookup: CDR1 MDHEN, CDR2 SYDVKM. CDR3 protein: CASWGGDRRSGYTF. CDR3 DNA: TGTGCCAGTTGGGGGGGGGACAGGCGAAGTGGCTACACCTTC.

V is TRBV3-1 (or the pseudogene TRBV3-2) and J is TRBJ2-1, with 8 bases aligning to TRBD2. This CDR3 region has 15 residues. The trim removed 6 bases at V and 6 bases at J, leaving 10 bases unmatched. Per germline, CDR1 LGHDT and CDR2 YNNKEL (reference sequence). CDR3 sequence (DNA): TGTGCCAGCAGACAGGACCCTAGCGGGCTCAATGAGCAGTTCTTC. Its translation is CASRQDPSGLNEQFF.

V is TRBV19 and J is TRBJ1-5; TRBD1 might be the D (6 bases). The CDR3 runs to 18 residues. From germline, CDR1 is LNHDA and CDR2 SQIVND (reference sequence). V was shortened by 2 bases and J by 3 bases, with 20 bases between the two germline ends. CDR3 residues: CASSIPIGVGADNQPQHF. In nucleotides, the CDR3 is TGTGCCAGTAGTATACCGATCGGGGTGGGGGCGGACAATCAGCCCCAGCATTTT. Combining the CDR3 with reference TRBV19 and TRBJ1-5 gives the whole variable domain DGGITQSPKYLFRKEGQNVTLSCEQNLNHDAMYWYRQDPGQGLRLIYYSQIVNDFQKGDIAEGYSVSREKKESFPLTVTSAQKNPTAFYLCASSIPIGVGADNQPQHFGDGTRLSIL.

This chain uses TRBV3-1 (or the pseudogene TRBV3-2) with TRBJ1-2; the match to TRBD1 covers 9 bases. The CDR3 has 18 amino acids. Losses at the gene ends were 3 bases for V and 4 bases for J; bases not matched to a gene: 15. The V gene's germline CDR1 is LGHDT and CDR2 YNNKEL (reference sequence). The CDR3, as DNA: TGTGCCAGCAGCCAGCTACATGCCTCGGGACAGGGAGGCTATGGCTACACCTTC. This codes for CASSQLHASGQGGYGYTF.

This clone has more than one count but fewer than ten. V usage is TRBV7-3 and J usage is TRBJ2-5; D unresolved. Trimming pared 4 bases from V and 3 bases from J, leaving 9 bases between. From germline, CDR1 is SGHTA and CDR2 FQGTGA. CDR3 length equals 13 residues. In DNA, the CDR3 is TGTGCCAGCAGCTCACAATTTGAAGAGACCCAGTACTTC. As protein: CASSSQFEETQYF. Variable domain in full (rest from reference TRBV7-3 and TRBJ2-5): GAGVSQTPSNKVTEKGKYVELRCDPISGHTALYWYRQSLGQGPEFLIYFQGTGAADDSGLPNDRFFAVRPEGSVSTLKIQRTERGDSAVYLCASSSQFEETQYFGPGTRLLVL.

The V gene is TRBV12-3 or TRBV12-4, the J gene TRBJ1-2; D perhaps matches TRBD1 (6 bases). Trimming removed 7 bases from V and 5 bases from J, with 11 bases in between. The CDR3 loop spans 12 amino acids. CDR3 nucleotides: TGTGCCAGCACTTTCAGGGGTTATGGCTACACCTTC. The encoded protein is CASTFRGYGYTF.

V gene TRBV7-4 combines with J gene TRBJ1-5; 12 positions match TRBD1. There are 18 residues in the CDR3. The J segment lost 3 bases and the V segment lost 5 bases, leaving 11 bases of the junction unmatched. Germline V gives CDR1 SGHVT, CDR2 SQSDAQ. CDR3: CASSPARDRGRLNQPQHF. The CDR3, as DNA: TGTGCCAGCAGCCCGGCGCGGGACAGGGGGCGGCTCAATCAGCCCCAGCATTTT.

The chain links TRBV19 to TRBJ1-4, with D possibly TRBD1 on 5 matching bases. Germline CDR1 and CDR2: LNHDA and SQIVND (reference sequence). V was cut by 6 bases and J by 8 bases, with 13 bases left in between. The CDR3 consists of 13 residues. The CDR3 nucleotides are TGTGCCAGTAGGGCCCACTCAGGGGAAAAACTGTTTTTT. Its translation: CASRAHSGEKLFF.

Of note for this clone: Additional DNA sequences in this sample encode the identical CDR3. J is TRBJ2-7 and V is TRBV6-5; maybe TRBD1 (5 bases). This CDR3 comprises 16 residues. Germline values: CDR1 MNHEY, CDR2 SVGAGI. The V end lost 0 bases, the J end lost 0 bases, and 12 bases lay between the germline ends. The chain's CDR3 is CASSYSAGHSSYEQYF. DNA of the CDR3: TGTGCCAGCAGTTACTCGGCAGGGCATAGCTCCTACGAGCAGTACTTC.

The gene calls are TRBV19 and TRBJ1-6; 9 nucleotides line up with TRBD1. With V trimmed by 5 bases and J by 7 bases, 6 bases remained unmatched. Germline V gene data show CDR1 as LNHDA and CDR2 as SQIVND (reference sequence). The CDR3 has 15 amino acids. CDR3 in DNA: TGTGCCAGTAGTGGGGGACAGGGCAGGAATTCACCCCTCCACTTT. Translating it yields CASSGGQGRNSPLHF.

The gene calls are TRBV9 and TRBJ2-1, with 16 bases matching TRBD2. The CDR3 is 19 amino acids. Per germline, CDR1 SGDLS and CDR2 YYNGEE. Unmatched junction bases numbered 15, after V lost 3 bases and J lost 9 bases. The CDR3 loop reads CASSGLGGTSGRAPVEQFF. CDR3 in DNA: TGTGCCAGCAGCGGACTAGGGGGGACTAGCGGGAGGGCCCCGGTTGAGCAGTTCTTC.

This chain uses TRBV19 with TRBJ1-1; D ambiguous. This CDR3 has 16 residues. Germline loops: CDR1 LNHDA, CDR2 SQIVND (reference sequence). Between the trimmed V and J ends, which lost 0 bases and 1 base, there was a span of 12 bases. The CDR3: CASSIDPRHTNTEAFF. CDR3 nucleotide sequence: TGTGCCAGTAGTATAGATCCGAGACACACGAACACTGAAGCTTTCTTT.

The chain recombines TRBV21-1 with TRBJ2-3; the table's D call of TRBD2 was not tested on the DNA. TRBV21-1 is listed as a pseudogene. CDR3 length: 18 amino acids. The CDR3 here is CASSKEETSGRELDTQYF. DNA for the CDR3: TGTGCCAGCAGCAAAGAGGAGACTAGCGGGAGGGAGCTGGATACGCAGTATTTT.

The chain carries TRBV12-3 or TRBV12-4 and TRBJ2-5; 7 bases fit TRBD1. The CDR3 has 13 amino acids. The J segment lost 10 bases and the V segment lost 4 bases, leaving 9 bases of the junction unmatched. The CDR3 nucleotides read TGTGCCAGCAGTTCAGGGGCCTCAGGGGGCCAGTACTTC. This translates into CASSSGASGGQYF.

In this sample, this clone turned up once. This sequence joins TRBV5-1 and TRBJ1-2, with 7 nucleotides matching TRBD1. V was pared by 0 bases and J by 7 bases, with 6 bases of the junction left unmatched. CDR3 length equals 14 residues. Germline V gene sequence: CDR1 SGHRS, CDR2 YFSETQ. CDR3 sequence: CASSLGTGMAGYTF. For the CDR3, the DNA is TGCGCCAGCAGCTTGGGGACAGGTATGGCTGGCTACACCTTC.